A selection of T cell receptor beta chains follows, all from one sample in a study of beta chain features in type 1 diabetes. Profiled with immunoSEQ multiplex PCR; TCRdb holds only in-frame clones, not every one. The data show around 160,000 clones, around 63% seen once. Sample: naive CD4+ T cells from blood. Receptors were obtained from a man aged 25 to 40 with type 1 diabetes. The CDR3 runs from the conserved cysteine through the conserved F or W. A D gene is named only where the DNA matches it firmly. Rows give clone size only sometimes, using once, few, many, or a class for an expanded clone.

CDR3	DNA	J	V	size	D
CASSEQGTGNTEAFF	TGTGCCAGCAGTGAACAGGGGACAGGGAACACTGAAGCTTTCTTT	TRBJ1-1	TRBV2	NA	TRBD1
CASARGDLQDTQYF	TGTGCCAGCGCGCGAGGAGACTTGCAAGATACGCAGTATTTT	TRBJ2-3	TRBV7-2	NA	NA
CASSDWDPTDTQYF	TGTGCCAGTAGTGACTGGGACCCCACAGATACGCAGTATTTT	TRBJ2-3	TRBV19	NA	NA
CAWSLGIATYEQYF	TGTGCCTGGAGTCTGGGCATTGCTACCTACGAGCAGTACTTC	TRBJ2-7	TRBV30	NA	NA
CSVAGQGEKLFF	TGCAGCGTCGCCGGACAGGGTGAAAAACTGTTTTTT	TRBJ1-4	TRBV29-1	NA	TRBD1
CASSSGTAQETQYF	TGTGCCAGCAGCTCCGGGACAGCACAAGAGACCCAGTACTTC	TRBJ2-5	TRBV9	few	TRBD1
CASSPRQGPNEKLFF	TGTGCCAGCAGCCCGCGACAGGGTCCAAATGAAAAACTGTTTTTT	TRBJ1-4	TRBV7-9	NA	TRBD1
CASSLRGHSHLYEQYF	TGTGCCAGCAGCCTGCGGGGCCATTCCCACCTCTACGAGCAGTACTTC	TRBJ2-7	TRBV7-9	few	NA
CASRFRDSADTQYF	TGTGCCAGCAGATTCCGGGACTCAGCAGATACGCAGTATTTT	TRBJ2-3	TRBV6-5	few	NA
CSAGGAGGRTDTQYF	TGCAGCGCTGGAGGTGCGGGGGGACGCACAGATACGCAGTATTTT	TRBJ2-3	TRBV29-1	few	TRBD2
CASSVSGGPADTQYF	TGTGCCAGCAGCGTTAGCGGGGGGCCAGCAGATACGCAGTATTTT	TRBJ2-3	TRBV7-2	few	TRBD2
CAWRALAGVGNEQFF	TGTGCCTGGAGGGCACTAGCGGGGGTTGGGAATGAGCAGTTCTTC	TRBJ2-1	TRBV30	few	TRBD2
CASSEQGAFQETQYF	TGTGCCAGCAGTGAACAGGGGGCTTTCCAAGAGACCCAGTACTTC	TRBJ2-5	TRBV2	NA	TRBD1
CASSPGQNTGELFF	TGTGCCAGCAGCCCCGGACAGAACACCGGGGAGCTGTTTTTT	TRBJ2-2	TRBV7-2	NA	NA
CASGVETQYF	TGTGCCAGCGGGGTAGAGACCCAGTACTTC	TRBJ2-5	TRBV5-4	NA	NA
CSVGDRQGYNEQFF	TGCAGCGTTGGGGATCGACAGGGTTACAATGAGCAGTTCTTC	TRBJ2-1	TRBV29-1	NA	TRBD1
CSADGPGQGSYTF	TGCAGCGCCGACGGTCCGGGACAGGGAAGCTACACCTTC	TRBJ1-2	TRBV29-1	NA	TRBD1